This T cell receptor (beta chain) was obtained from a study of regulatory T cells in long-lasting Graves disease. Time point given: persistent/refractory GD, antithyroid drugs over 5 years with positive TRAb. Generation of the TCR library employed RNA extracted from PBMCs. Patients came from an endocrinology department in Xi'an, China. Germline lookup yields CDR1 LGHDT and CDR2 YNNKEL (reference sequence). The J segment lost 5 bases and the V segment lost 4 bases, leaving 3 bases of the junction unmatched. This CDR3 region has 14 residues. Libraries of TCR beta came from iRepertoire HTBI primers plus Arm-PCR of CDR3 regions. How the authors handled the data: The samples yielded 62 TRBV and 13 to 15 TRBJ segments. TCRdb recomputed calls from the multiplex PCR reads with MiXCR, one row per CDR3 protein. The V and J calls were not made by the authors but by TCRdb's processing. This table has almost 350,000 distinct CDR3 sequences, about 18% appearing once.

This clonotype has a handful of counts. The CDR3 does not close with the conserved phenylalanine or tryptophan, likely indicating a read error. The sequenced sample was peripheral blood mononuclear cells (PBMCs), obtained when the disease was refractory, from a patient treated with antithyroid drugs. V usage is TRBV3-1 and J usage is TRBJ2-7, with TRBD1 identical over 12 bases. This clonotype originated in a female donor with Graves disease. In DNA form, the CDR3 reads TGTGCCAGCAGCCGGGACAGGGGGCGAGACGAGCAGTACTCC. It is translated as CASSRDRGRDEQYS.